This T cell receptor beta chain comes out of a study of T-cell memory formation after mild COVID-19. Notes on the study in general: Among contracting clones, CD4+ were mainly CM/EM and CD8+ enriched in EMRA. Memory cells collected pre-infection included some clones that later responded, suggesting cross-reactive memory joined. Clones that contracted from day 15 to 85 were balanced CD4/CD8, while later expanders leaned CD4+.

Trimming left V 7 bases short and J 4 bases short, with 8 bases between. This CDR3 is built from 11 residues. Germline V CDR1 and CDR2: SNHLY, FYNNEI. This clonotype was counted a few times. Its antigen is unidentified. Constant-segment primers were used for 5'RACE, and the resulting TCR alpha and TCR beta cDNA libraries carried sample barcodes and UMIs. One entry per CDR3 protein results from TCRdb running MiXCR on the 5' RACE reads. The sample records about half a million distinct CDR3 sequences, about 20% being singletons. This TCR was recovered from an adult woman who had mild COVID-19 (a few samples of this study predate the infection). Cell type and time point are not known. The chain employs TRBV2 and TRBJ2-7; TRBD1 or TRBD2 may be the D gene (6 bases each). Sequencing was done on a sample of PBMCs or a T cell subset sorted from them (not recorded which). This CDR3 is CASKGGYEQYF. CDR3 bases: TGTGCCAGCAAGGGGGGTTACGAGCAGTACTTC.